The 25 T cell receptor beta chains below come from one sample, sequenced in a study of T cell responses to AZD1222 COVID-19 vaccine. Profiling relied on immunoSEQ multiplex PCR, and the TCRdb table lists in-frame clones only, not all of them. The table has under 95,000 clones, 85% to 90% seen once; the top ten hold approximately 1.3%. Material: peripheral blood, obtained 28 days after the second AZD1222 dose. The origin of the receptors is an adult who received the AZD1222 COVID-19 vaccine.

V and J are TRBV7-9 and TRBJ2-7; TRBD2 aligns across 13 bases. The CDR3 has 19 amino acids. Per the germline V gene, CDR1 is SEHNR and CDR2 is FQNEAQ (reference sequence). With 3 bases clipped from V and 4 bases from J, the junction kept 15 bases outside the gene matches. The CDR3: CASSFSSTTSGGSRYEQYF. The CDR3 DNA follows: TGTGCCAGCAGCTTTTCGTCGACGACTAGCGGGGGGAGTAGGTACGAGCAGTACTTC.

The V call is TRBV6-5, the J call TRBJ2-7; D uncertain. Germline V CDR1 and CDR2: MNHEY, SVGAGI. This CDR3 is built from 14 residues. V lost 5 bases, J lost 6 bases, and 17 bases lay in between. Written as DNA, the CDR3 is TGTGCCAGCAGTATTACAGTTAACCCTCCCGAGCAGTACTTC. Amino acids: CASSITVNPPEQYF.

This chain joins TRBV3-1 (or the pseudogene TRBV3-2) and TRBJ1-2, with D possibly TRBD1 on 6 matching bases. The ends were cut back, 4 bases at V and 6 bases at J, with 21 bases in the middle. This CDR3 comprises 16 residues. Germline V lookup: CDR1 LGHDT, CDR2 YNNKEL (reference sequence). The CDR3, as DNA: TGTGCCAGCAGCCCCGCTGGAGGGGGGCAACTTAATGGCTACACCTTC. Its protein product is CASSPAGGGQLNGYTF.

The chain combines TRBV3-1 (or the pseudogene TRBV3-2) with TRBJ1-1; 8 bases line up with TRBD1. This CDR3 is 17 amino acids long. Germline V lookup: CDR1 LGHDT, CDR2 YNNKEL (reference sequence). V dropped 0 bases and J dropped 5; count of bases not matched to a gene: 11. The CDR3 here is CASSQDGTGLTKTEAFF. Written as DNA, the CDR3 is TGTGCCAGCAGCCAAGATGGGACAGGCCTTACGAAAACTGAAGCTTTCTTT.

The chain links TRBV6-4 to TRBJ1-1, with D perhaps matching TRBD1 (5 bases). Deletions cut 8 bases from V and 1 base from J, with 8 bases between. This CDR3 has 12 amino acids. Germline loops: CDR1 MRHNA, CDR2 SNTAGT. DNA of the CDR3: TGTGCCAGCCGCGGACAGAACACTGAAGCTTTCTTT. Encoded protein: CASRGQNTEAFF.

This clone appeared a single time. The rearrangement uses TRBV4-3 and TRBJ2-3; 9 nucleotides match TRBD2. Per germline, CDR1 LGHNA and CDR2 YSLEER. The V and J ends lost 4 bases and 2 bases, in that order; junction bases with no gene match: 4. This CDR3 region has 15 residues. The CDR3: CASSPAGGITDTQYF. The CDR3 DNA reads TGCGCCAGCAGCCCCGCGGGGGGGATCACAGATACGCAGTATTTT.

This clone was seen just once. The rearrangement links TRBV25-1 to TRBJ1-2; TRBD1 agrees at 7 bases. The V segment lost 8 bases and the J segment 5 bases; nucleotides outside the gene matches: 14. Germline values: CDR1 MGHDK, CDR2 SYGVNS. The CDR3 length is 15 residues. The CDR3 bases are TGTGCCAGCTCTGGAGTAGGGAGGGGGCCTTATGGCTACACCTTC. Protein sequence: CASSGVGRGPYGYTF.

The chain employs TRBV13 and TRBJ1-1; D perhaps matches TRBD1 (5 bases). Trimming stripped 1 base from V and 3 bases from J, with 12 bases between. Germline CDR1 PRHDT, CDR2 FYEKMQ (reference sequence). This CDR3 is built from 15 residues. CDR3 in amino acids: CASSLAGVGDTEAFF. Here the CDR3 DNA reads TGTGCCAGCAGCTTAGCGGGGGTTGGAGACACTGAAGCTTTCTTT.

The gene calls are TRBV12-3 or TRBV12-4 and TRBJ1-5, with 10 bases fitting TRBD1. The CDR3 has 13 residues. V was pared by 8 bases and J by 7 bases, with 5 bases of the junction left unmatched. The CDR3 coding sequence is TGTGCCAGCGGGGGACAGGGGTACCAGCCCCAGCATTTT. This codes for CASGGQGYQPQHF.

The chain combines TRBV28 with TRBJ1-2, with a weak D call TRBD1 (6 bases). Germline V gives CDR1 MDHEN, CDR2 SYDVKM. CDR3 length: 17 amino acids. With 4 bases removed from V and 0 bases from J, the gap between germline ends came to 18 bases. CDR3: CASSSGDSRGANYGYTF. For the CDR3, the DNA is TGTGCCAGCAGTTCGGGGGACTCCAGGGGCGCTAACTATGGCTACACCTTC.

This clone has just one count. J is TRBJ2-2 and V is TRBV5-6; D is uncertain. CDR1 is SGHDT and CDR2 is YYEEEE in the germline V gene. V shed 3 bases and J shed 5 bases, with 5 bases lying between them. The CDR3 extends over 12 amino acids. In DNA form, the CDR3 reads TGTGCCAGCAGCTCCGGGACCGGGGAGCTGTTTTTT. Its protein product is CASSSGTGELFF.

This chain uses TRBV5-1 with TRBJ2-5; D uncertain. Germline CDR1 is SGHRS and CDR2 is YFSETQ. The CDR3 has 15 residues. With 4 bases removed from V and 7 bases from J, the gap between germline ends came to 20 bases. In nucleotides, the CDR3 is TGCGCCAGCAGCAACATGAAAGGACGGAATTGGACCCAGTACTTC. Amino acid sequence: CASSNMKGRNWTQYF.

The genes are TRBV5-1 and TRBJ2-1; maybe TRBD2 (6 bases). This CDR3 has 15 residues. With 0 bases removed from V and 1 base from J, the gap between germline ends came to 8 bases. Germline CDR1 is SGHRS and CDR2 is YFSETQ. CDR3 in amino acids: CASSLVGGSYNEQFF. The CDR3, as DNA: TGCGCCAGCAGCTTGGTCGGGGGATCCTACAATGAGCAGTTCTTC.

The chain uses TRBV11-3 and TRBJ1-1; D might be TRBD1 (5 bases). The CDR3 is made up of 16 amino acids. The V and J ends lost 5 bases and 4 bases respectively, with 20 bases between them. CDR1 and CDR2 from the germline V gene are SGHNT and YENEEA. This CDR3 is CASSPRKEGFGTEAFF. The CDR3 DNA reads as TGTGCCAGCAGCCCCCGAAAAGAGGGGTTTGGCACTGAAGCTTTCTTT.

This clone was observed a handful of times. CDR3 coding DNA: TGTGCCAGTACCTCCCCCCGGGACGCAACTAATGAAAAACTGTTTTTT. It is translated as CASTSPRDATNEKLFF. The rearrangement joins TRBV19 to TRBJ1-4; TRBD1 is a possible D gene (5 bases). From germline, CDR1 is LNHDA and CDR2 SQIVND (reference sequence). The V gene lost 7 bases and the J gene lost 0 bases, with 15 bases spanning the gap. The CDR3 is 16 amino acids.

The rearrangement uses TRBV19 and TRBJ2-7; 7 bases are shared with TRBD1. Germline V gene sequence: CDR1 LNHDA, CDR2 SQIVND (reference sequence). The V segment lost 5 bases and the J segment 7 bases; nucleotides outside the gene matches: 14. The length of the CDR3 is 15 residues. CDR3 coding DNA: TGTGCCAGTAGTCTGTCGACAGGGCTCCTTAGAGAGCAGTACTTC. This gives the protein CASSLSTGLLREQYF.

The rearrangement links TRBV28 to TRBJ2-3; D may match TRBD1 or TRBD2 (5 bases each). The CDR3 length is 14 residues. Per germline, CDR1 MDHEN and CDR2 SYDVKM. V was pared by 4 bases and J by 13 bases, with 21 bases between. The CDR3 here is CASSSPTGASGEYF. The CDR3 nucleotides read TGTGCCAGCAGTTCGCCCACTGGGGCCTCCGGGGAGTATTTT.

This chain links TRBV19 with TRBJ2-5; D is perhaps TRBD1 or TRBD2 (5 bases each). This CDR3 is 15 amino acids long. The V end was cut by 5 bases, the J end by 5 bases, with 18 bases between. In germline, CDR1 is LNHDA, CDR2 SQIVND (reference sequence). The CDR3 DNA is TGTGCCAGTAGTGCTACTAGGTCCAAGGGGGAGACCCAGTACTTC. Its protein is CASSATRSKGETQYF.

DNA for the CDR3: TGTGCCCACCTAAGGGCCTCTGGAAACACCATATATTTT. This sequence encodes CAHLRASGNTIYF. J is TRBJ1-3 and V is TRBV30, with no clear D. V was clipped by 8 bases and J by 0 bases, with 11 bases between them. The CDR3 runs 13 residues. Per germline, CDR1 GTSNPN and CDR2 SVGIG (reference sequence).

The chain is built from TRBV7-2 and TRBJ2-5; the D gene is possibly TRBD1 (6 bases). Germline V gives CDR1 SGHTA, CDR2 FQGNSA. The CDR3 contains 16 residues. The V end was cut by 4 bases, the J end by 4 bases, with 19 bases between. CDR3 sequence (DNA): TGTGCCAGCAGCTCGGCCGTCCTGACAGGACGAGAGACCCAGTACTTC. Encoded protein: CASSSAVLTGRETQYF.

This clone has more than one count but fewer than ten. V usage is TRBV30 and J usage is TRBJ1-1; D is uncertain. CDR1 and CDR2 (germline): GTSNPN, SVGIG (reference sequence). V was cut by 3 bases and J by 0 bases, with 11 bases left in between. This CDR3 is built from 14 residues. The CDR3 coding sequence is TGTGCCTGGAGACGAGGGAGCATGAACACTGAAGCTTTCTTT. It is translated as CAWRRGSMNTEAFF.

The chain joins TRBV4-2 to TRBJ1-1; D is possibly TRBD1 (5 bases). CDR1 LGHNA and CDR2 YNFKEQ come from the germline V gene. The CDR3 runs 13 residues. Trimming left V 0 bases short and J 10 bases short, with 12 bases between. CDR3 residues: CASSQENRRGAFF. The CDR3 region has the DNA TGTGCCAGCAGCCAAGAAAACAGGCGGGGAGCTTTCTTT.

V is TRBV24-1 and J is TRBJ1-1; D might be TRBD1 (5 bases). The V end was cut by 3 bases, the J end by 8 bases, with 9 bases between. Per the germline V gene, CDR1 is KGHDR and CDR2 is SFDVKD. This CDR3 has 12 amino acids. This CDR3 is CATSDGAREAFF. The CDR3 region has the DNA TGTGCCACCAGTGATGGGGCCCGCGAAGCTTTCTTT.

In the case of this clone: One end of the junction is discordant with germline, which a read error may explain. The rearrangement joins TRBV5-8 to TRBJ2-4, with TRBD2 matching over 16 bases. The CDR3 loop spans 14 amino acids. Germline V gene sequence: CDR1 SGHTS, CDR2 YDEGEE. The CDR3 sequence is CASSQGLAGGPSGF. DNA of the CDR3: TGTGCCAGCAGCCAGGGACTAGCGGGGGGGCCGAGTGGCTTC.

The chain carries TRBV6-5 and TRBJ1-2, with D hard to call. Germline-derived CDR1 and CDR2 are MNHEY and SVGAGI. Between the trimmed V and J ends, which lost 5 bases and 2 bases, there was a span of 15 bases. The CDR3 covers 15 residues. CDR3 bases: TGTGCCAGCAGTCGACGCGCGGCCCGGAACTATGGCTACACCTTC. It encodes CASSRRAARNYGYTF.